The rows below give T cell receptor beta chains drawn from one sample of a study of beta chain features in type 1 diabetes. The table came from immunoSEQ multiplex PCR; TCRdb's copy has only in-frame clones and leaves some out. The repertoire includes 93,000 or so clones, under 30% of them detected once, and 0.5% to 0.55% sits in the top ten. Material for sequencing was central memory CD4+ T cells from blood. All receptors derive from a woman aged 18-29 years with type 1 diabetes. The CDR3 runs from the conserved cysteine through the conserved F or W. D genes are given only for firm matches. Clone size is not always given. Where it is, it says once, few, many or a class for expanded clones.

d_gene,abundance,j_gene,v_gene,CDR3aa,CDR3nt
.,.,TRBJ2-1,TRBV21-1,CASSKDGSGGDYNEQFF,TGTGCCAGCAGCAAAGACGGGAGCGGGGGCGACTACAATGAGCAGTTCTTC
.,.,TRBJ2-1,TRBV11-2,CASSLNRVSYNEQFF,TGTGCCAGCAGCTTGAACAGGGTCTCCTACAATGAGCAGTTCTTC
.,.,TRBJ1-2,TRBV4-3,CASSQGEGANYGYTF,TGCGCCAGCAGCCAAGGGGAGGGGGCTAACTATGGCTACACCTTC
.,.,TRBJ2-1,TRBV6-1,CASSGVGVAEFF,TGTGCCAGCAGTGGAGTCGGGGTAGCGGAGTTCTTC
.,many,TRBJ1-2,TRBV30,CAWSIMGLDQNYGYTF,TGTGCCTGGAGTATTATGGGACTGGACCAGAACTATGGCTACACCTTC
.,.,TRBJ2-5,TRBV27,CASKEGDQETQYF,TGTGCCAGCAAGGAGGGCGATCAAGAGACCCAGTACTTC
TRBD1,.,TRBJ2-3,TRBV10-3,CAISDSGGRGRDTQYF,TGTGCCATCAGTGACTCAGGTGGCAGGGGGCGAGATACGCAGTATTTT
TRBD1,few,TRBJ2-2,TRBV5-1,CASSPPDRGVTGELFF,TGCGCCAGCAGCCCGCCTGACAGGGGGGTCACCGGGGAGCTGTTTTTT
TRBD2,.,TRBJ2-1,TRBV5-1,CASSLGGRAGDEQFF,TGCGCCAGCAGCTTGGGCGGGAGGGCCGGGGATGAGCAGTTCTTC
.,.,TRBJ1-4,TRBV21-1,CASSKGGNRGKNEKLFF,TGTGCCAGCAGCAAGGGAGGAAACAGGGGTAAAAATGAAAAACTGTTTTTT
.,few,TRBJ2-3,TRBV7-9,CASSQDRGHSTDTQYF,TGTGCCAGCAGCCAAGATCGGGGACACAGCACAGATACGCAGTATTTT
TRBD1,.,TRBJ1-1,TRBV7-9,CASSSTGDATEAFF,TGTGCCAGCAGCTCGACAGGGGATGCCACTGAAGCTTTCTTT
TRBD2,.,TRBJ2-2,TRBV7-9,CASTYSGNGNTGELFF,TGTGCCAGCACCTATAGCGGGAATGGTAACACCGGGGAGCTGTTTTTT
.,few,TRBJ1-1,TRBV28,CASRLQGNTEAFF,TGTGCCAGCAGGCTACAGGGAAACACTGAAGCTTTCTTT
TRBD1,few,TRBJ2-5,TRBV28,CASSFGQVSQETQYF,TGTGCCAGCAGTTTCGGACAGGTCAGCCAAGAGACCCAGTACTTC